Below, 24 T cell receptor beta chains from the same sample are listed, as sequenced in a study of blood T cell repertoires in COVID-19. Produced via immunoSEQ multiplex PCR; TCRdb's table is partial and in-frame only. The sample has 95,000 to 150,000 clones, around 77% seen once; the top ten hold over 6.5%. The sequenced sample was peripheral blood. The source is a human donor in a cohort sampled during active COVID-19.

The CDR3 is CASSLDPGGGYTF. For the CDR3, the DNA is TGCGCCAGCAGCTTGGATCCAGGAGGTGGCTACACCTTC. The rearrangement links TRBV5-1 to TRBJ1-2; no firm D call. The CDR3 extends over 13 amino acids. Trimming removed 0 bases from V and 7 bases from J, with 10 bases in between. The germline gives CDR1 SGHRS, CDR2 YFSETQ. The full variable domain, completed using reference TRBV5-1 and TRBJ1-2, is KAGVTQTPRYLIKTRGQQVTLSCSPISGHRSVSWYQQTPGQGLQFLFEYFSETQRNKGNFPGRFSGRQFSNSRSEMNVSTLELGDSALYLCASSLDPGGGYTFGSGTRLTVV.

This chain links TRBV3-1 (or the pseudogene TRBV3-2) with TRBJ1-6; 7 positions match TRBD1. V shed 4 bases, J shed 10 bases, and the junction held 4 bases outside the gene matches. This CDR3 has 13 amino acids. From germline, CDR1 is LGHDT and CDR2 YNNKEL (reference sequence). The CDR3 DNA sequence: TGTGCCAGCAGCCCGGACAGGTACTCACCCCTCCACTTT. This translates into CASSPDRYSPLHF.

The chain couples TRBV13 to TRBJ2-7; D gene uncertain. Germline CDR1 is PRHDT and CDR2 is FYEKMQ (reference sequence). Trimming cost V 3 bases and J 3 bases, with 15 bases left between them. This CDR3 is built from 15 residues. The chain's CDR3 is CASSFARSQIYEQYF. CDR3 DNA sequence: TGTGCCAGCAGCTTTGCGCGGAGCCAGATCTACGAGCAGTACTTC.

The chain links TRBV7-2 to TRBJ1-5; TRBD1 aligns across 9 bases. V shed 2 bases and J 4 bases; nucleotides not matched to a gene: 6. Germline loops: CDR1 SGHTA, CDR2 FQGNSA. The CDR3 is 16 amino acids. The chain's CDR3 is CASSLRPDRGNQPQHF. CDR3 nucleotides: TGTGCCAGCAGCTTACGACCCGACAGGGGGAATCAGCCCCAGCATTTT.

The chain has TRBV7-8 and TRBJ2-7; D might be TRBD2 (6 bases). V lost 0 bases and J lost 2, with 17 bases in between. Per the germline V gene, CDR1 is SGHVS and CDR2 is FQNEAQ. This CDR3 is built from 17 residues. The CDR3 is CASSLARRGTRPYEQYF. CDR3 DNA: TGTGCCAGCAGCTTAGCGAGACGCGGGACCCGACCCTACGAGCAGTACTTC.

The table lists this clone with a count of one. This chain links TRBV24-1 with TRBJ2-1, with 9 bases identical to TRBD2. CDR1 is KGHDR and CDR2 is SFDVKD in the germline V gene. CDR3 length: 16 residues. J lost 7 bases, V lost 9 bases, and 15 bases had no gene match. The DNA of the CDR3 is TGTGCCACCGCCCCGAGCGGGGGGCTCGGGTGGAATGAGCAGTTCTTC. Translated, it gives CATAPSGGLGWNEQFF.

This chain uses TRBV9 with TRBJ1-3; 7 nucleotides align to TRBD1. The ends lost 0 bases at V and 2 bases at J; junction bases unmatched: 5. This CDR3 region has 16 residues. Germline loops: CDR1 SGDLS, CDR2 YYNGEE. CDR3 sequence: CASSVEQGRTGNTIYF. The DNA of the CDR3 is TGTGCCAGCAGCGTAGAACAGGGGAGAACTGGAAACACCATATATTTT. Combining the CDR3 with reference TRBV9 and TRBJ1-3 gives the whole variable domain DSGVTQTPKHLITATGQRVTLRCSPRSGDLSVYWYQQSLDQGLQFLIQYYNGEERAKGNILERFSAQQFPDLHSELNLSSLELGDSALYFCASSVEQGRTGNTIYFGEGSWLTVV.

The chain is built from TRBV12-3 or TRBV12-4 and TRBJ2-7; unclear D gene. This CDR3 has 11 amino acids. The germline V and J ends were trimmed by 3 bases and 5 bases, with 5 bases remaining between them. CDR3 region: CASSFRDEQYF. In DNA form, the CDR3 reads TGTGCCAGCAGTTTCCGGGACGAGCAGTACTTC.

This clone occurred a few times. The V gene is TRBV5-1, the J gene TRBJ2-2; D might be TRBD1 (5 bases). The V gene's germline CDR1 is SGHRS and CDR2 YFSETQ. V was cut by 4 bases and J by 3 bases, with 7 bases left in between. This CDR3 region has 13 residues. The chain's CDR3 is CASSDSYTGELFF. DNA of the CDR3: TGCGCCAGCAGCGACAGTTACACCGGGGAGCTGTTTTTT.

V usage is TRBV28 and J usage is TRBJ2-5; possible D gene TRBD1, 6 bases. V dropped 7 bases and J dropped 4 bases, with 19 bases sitting between them. This CDR3 is built from 15 residues. The V gene's germline CDR1 is MDHEN and CDR2 SYDVKM. Written as DNA, the CDR3 is TGTGCCAGCACCCCCGACAGGAGGCGCCGAGAGACCCAGTACTTC. Translation gives CASTPDRRRRETQYF. Looking up the rest from reference TRBV28 and TRBJ2-5 gives the full variable domain: DVKVTQSSRYLVKRTGEKVFLECVQDMDHENMFWYRQDPGLGLRLIYFSYDVKMKEKGDIPEGYSVSREKKERFSLILESASTNQTSMYLCASTPDRRRRETQYFGPGTRLLVL.

This clone has a handful of counts. The gene calls are TRBV5-1 and TRBJ2-3; D might be TRBD2 (5 bases). The CDR3 runs to 17 residues. Per germline, CDR1 SGHRS and CDR2 YFSETQ. V gave up 4 bases and J gave up 1 base, with 19 bases separating them. The CDR3 region is CASSARVSGSGTDTQYF. CDR3 in DNA: TGCGCCAGCAGCGCCCGTGTAAGCGGATCTGGCACAGATACGCAGTATTTT.

The rearrangement joins TRBV30 to TRBJ1-5; TRBD1 matches 7 bases. Looked up from germline, CDR1 is GTSNPN and CDR2 is SVGIG (reference sequence). Losses at the gene ends were 0 bases for V and 9 bases for J; bases not matched to a gene: 17. This CDR3 is built from 17 residues. The CDR3 reads CAWSVPRRGHLHRPQHF. The CDR3 coding sequence is TGTGCCTGGAGTGTACCCAGGAGGGGGCACCTTCATCGGCCCCAGCATTTT.

The chain recombines TRBV6-5 with TRBJ2-6; D gene uncertain. V was cut by 6 bases and J by 0 bases, with 9 bases left in between. CDR3 length: 15 amino acids. Per the germline V gene, CDR1 is MNHEY and CDR2 is SVGAGI. The DNA of the CDR3 is TGTGCCAGCAGAAGACGGAGCTCTGGGGCCAACGTCCTGACTTTC. It translates to CASRRRSSGANVLTF.

The chain recombines TRBV20-1 with TRBJ2-1; 8 bases agree with TRBD1. Losses at the gene ends were 5 bases for V and 9 bases for J; bases not matched to a gene: 3. CDR3 length equals 11 residues. Germline CDR1 is DFQATT and CDR2 is SNEGSKA (reference sequence). The CDR3 bases are TGCAGTGCTGACAGGGGTAGTGAGCAGTTCTTC. Translated: CSADRGSEQFF.

This chain uses TRBV19 with TRBJ2-7, with a tentative D call TRBD1 (5 bases). Trimming removed 3 bases from V and 6 bases from J, with 18 bases in between. Germline assignment: CDR1 LNHDA and CDR2 SQIVND (reference sequence). CDR3 length equals 15 residues. As DNA, the CDR3 is TGTGCCAGTAGTATTGACAGTAAGCCCCTTCCCGAGCAGTACTTC. Residues: CASSIDSKPLPEQYF. The full variable domain, with the rest looked up from reference TRBV19 and TRBJ2-7, is DGGITQSPKYLFRKEGQNVTLSCEQNLNHDAMYWYRQDPGQGLRLIYYSQIVNDFQKGDIAEGYSVSREKKESFPLTVTSAQKNPTAFYLCASSIDSKPLPEQYFGPGTRLTVT.

The sample holds one count of this clone. This chain connects TRBV27 to TRBJ2-7, with D possibly being TRBD1 (6 bases). CDR3 size: 14 residues. The V gene lost 2 bases and the J gene lost 2 bases, with 10 bases spanning the gap. The germline CDR1 and CDR2 sequences are MNHEY and SMNVEV (reference sequence). This CDR3 is CASSLPGDTYEQYF. The CDR3 DNA follows: TGTGCCAGCAGTTTACCTGGGGACACCTACGAGCAGTACTTC.

The rearrangement uses TRBV28 and TRBJ2-5; tentative D call: TRBD2 (5 bases). Between the trimmed V and J ends, which lost 1 base and 4 bases, there was a span of 7 bases. In germline, CDR1 is MDHEN, CDR2 SYDVKM. The CDR3 totals 13 residues. The CDR3 DNA is TGTGCCAGCAGTTTATCCGGGGTAGAGACCCAGTACTTC. Its translation: CASSLSGVETQYF.

The rearrangement uses TRBV19 and TRBJ2-7, with TRBD2 identical over 11 bases. Germline V gene sequence: CDR1 LNHDA, CDR2 SQIVND (reference sequence). Germline trimming cut 3 bases from V and 3 bases from J; bases unmatched to any gene: 1. The CDR3 runs 14 residues. In DNA, the CDR3 is TGTGCCAGTAGTATCACTAGCGGGAGCTACGAGCAGTACTTC. It is translated as CASSITSGSYEQYF.

The chain uses TRBV6-4 and TRBJ1-2; 10 nucleotides match TRBD1. The CDR3 totals 14 residues. The ends lost 0 bases at V and 7 bases at J; junction bases unmatched: 2. Germline V gives CDR1 MRHNA, CDR2 SNTAGT. Here the CDR3 DNA reads TGTGCCAGCAGTGACTCGAGGACAGGGGGTGGCTACACCTTC. Its protein product is CASSDSRTGGGYTF.

CDR3 residues: CASSLGDSPLHF. The CDR3 coding sequence is TGTGCCAGCAGCTTGGGCGATTCACCCCTCCACTTT. J is TRBJ1-6 and V is TRBV5-6; no definite D call. The CDR3 has 12 residues. CDR1 SGHDT and CDR2 YYEEEE come from the germline V gene. The V end was cut by 0 bases, the J end by 8 bases, with 3 bases between.

This clone was found a few times. As DNA, the CDR3 is TGTGCCAGTAGTGCAAGACTAGCGGGGGCCGTGAGACCCGGGGAGCTGTTTTTT. This encodes CASSARLAGAVRPGELFF. The chain uses TRBV19 and TRBJ2-2; 12 bases map to TRBD2. Trimming took 5 bases from V and 6 from J; bases not matched to a gene: 13. This CDR3 is 18 amino acids long. Germline CDR1 and CDR2: LNHDA and SQIVND (reference sequence).

This clone was counted many times. The chain has TRBV20-1 and TRBJ2-7; possibly TRBD2 for D (6 bases). The V gene's germline CDR1 is DFQATT and CDR2 SNEGSKA (reference sequence). The CDR3 has 10 residues. V lost 6 bases, J lost 7 bases, and 10 bases lay in between. The CDR3 reads CSAKLAEQYF. Here the CDR3 DNA reads TGCAGTGCAAAGCTAGCGGAGCAGTACTTC.

The V gene is TRBV4-1, the J gene TRBJ1-2, with 8 bases identical to TRBD1. V gave up 0 bases and J gave up 0 bases; unmatched junction bases: 6. Germline V gene data show CDR1 as MGHRA and CDR2 as YSYEKL. The CDR3 extends over 17 amino acids. In DNA, the CDR3 is TGCGCCAGCAGCCAAGAGCCAGGGGGCGCCCCTAACTATGGCTACACCTTC. Translation gives CASSQEPGGAPNYGYTF.

This chain links TRBV5-1 with TRBJ1-2, with 8 bases fitting TRBD1. Per the germline V gene, CDR1 is SGHRS and CDR2 is YFSETQ. V lost 1 base to trimming and J lost 6 bases; unmatched junction nucleotides: 5. This CDR3 comprises 14 residues. The CDR3 sequence: CASSLSGGVNGYTF. CDR3 in DNA: TGCGCCAGCAGCTTGTCAGGGGGCGTAAATGGCTACACCTTC. The full variable domain, rest sourced from reference TRBV5-1 and TRBJ1-2, is KAGVTQTPRYLIKTRGQQVTLSCSPISGHRSVSWYQQTPGQGLQFLFEYFSETQRNKGNFPGRFSGRQFSNSRSEMNVSTLELGDSALYLCASSLSGGVNGYTFGSGTRLTVV.